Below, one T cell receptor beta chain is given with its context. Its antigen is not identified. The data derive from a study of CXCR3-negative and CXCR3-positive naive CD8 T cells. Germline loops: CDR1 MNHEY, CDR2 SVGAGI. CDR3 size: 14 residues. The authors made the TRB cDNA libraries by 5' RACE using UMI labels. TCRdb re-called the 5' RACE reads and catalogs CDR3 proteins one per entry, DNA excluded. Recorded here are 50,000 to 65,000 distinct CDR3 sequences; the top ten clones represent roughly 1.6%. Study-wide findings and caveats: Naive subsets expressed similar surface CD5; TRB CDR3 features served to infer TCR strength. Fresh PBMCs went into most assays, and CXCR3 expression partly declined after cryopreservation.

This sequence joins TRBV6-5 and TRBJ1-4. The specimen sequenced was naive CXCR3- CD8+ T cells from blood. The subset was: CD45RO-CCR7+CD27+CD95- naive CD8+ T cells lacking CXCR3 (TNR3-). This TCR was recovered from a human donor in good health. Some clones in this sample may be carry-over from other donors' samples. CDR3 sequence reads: CASSYRTTNEKLFF.